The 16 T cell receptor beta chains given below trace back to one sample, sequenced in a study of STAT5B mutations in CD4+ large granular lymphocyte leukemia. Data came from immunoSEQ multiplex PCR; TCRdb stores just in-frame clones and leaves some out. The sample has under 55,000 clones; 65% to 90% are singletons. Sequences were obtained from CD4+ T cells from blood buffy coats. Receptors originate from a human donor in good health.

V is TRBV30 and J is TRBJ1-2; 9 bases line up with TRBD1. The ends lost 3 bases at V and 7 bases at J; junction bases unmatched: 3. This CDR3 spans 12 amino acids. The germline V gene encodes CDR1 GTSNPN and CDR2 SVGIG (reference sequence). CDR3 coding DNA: TGTGCCTGGAGGGGACAGGGCGGTGGCTACACCTTC. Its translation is CAWRGQGGGYTF. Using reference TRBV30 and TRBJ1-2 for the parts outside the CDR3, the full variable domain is SQTIHQWPATLVQPVGSPLSLECTVEGTSNPNLYWYRQAAGRGLQLLFYSVGIGQISSEVPQNLSASRPQDRQFILSSKKLLLSDSGFYLCAWRGQGGGYTFGSGTRLTVV.

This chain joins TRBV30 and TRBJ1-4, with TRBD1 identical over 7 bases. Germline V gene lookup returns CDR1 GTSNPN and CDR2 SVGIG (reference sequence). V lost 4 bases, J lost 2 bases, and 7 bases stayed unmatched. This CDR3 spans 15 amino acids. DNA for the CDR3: TGTGCCTGGAAAAAGACAGGGAGGACTAATGAAAAACTGTTTTTT. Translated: CAWKKTGRTNEKLFF.

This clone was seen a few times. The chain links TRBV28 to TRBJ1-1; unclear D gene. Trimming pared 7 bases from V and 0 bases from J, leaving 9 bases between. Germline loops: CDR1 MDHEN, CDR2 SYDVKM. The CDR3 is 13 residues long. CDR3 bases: TGTGCCAGCAATGGAGGGATGAACACTGAAGCTTTCTTT. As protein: CASNGGMNTEAFF.

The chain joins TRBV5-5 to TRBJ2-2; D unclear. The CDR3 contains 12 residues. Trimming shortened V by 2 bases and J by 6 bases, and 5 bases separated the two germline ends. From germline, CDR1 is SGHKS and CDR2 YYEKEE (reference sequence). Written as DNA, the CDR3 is TGTGCCAGCAGCTTCGGATCCGGGGAGCTGTTTTTT. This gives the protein CASSFGSGELFF.

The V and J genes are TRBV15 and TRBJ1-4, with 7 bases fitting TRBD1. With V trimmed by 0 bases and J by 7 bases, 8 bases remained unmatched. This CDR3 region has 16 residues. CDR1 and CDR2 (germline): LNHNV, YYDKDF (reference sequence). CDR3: CATSREGRQGGEKLFF. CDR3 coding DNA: TGTGCCACCAGCAGAGAGGGGAGACAGGGAGGTGAAAAACTGTTTTTT.

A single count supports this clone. CDR3 region: CASSYSRLNSPLHF. CDR3 DNA sequence: TGTGCCAGCAGTTACTCTAGACTTAATTCACCCCTCCACTTT. The chain links TRBV6-5 to TRBJ1-6; D is unresolved. Germline lookup yields CDR1 MNHEY and CDR2 SVGAGI. V was clipped by 0 bases and J by 6 bases, with 6 bases between them. The CDR3 is made up of 14 amino acids.

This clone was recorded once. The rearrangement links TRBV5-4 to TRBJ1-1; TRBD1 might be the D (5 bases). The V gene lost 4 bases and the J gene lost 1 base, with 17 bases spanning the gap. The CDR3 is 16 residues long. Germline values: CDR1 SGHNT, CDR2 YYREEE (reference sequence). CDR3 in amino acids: CASSVAWGGQNTEAFF. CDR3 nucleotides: TGTGCCAGCAGCGTCGCTTGGGGCGGACAGAACACTGAAGCTTTCTTT.

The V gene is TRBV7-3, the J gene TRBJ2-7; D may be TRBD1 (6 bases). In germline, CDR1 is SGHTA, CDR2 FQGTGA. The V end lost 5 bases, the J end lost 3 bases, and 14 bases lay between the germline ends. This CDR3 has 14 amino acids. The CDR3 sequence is CASSLSGQIYEQYF. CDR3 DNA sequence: TGTGCCAGCAGCCTCTCCGGACAGATCTACGAGCAGTACTTC.

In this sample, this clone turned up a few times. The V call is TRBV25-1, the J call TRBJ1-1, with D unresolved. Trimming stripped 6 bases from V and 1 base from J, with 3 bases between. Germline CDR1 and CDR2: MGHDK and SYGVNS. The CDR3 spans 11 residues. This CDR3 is CASSSNTEAFF. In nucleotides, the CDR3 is TGTGCCAGCAGCTCGAACACTGAAGCTTTCTTT.

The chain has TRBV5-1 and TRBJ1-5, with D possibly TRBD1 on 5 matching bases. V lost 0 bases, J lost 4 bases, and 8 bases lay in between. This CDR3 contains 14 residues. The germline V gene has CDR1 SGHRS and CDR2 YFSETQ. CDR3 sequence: CASSLEGRNQPQHF. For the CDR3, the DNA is TGCGCCAGCAGCTTGGAGGGGAGGAATCAGCCCCAGCATTTT.

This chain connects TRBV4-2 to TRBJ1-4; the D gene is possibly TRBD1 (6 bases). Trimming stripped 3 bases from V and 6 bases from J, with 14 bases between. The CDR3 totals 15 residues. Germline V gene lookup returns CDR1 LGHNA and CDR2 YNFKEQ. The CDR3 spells CASSQPQGGDEKLFF. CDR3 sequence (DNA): TGTGCCAGCAGCCAGCCACAGGGTGGAGATGAAAAACTGTTTTTT.

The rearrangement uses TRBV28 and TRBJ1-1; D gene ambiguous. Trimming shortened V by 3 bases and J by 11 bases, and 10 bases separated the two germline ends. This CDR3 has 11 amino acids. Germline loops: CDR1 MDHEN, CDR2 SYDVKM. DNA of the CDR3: TGTGCCAGCAGTTTGTACAGCATCGCTTTCTTT. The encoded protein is CASSLYSIAFF.

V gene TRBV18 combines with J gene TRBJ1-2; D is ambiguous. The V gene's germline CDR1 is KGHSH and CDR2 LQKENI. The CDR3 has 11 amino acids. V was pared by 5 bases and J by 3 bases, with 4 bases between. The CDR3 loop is CASSSDYGYTF. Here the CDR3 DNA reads TGTGCCAGCTCATCTGACTATGGCTACACCTTC.

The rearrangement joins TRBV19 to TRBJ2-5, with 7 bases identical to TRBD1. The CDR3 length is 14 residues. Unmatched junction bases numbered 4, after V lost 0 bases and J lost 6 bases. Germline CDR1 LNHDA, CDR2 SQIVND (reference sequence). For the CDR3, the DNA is TGTGCCAGTAGTATAGACAGGGGGAGAAAGACCCAGTACTTC. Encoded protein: CASSIDRGRKTQYF.

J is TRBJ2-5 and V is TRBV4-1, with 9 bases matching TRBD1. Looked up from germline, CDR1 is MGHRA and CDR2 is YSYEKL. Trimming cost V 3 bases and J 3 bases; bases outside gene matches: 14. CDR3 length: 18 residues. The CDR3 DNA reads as TGCGCCAGCAGCCACCTTCGAGGAATAGGGACAGGGAAAGAGACCCAGTACTTC. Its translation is CASSHLRGIGTGKETQYF.

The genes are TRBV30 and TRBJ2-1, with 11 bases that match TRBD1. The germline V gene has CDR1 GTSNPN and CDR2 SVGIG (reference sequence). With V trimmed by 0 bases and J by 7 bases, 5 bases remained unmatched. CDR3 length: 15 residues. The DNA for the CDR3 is TGTGCCTGGAGTGTGGGACAGGGGGTATGGAATGAGCAGTTCTTC. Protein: CAWSVGQGVWNEQFF.